Following are 15 T cell receptor beta chains from one sample sequenced in a study of blood T cell repertoires in COVID-19. The assay was immunoSEQ multiplex PCR, and TCRdb's table has in-frame clones only and misses some. This table has a few hundred thousand clones, approximately 80% appearing once. The sample was peripheral blood. The receptor set was obtained from a woman between 50 and 59 years old with acute or convalescent COVID-19.

As for this clone: The same CDR3 is also encoded by other DNA sequences in this sample. This chain links TRBV19 with TRBJ2-3; TRBD1 matches at 9 bases. J gave up 3 bases and V 5 bases, and 6 bases lay outside the gene matches. Germline lookup yields CDR1 LNHDA and CDR2 SQIVND (reference sequence). The CDR3 contains 15 residues. Written as DNA, the CDR3 is TGTGCCAGTAGTGTTGACAGGGGGGGAACAGATACGCAGTATTTT. It encodes CASSVDRGGTDTQYF.

The gene calls are TRBV6-5 and TRBJ1-5; 12 positions agree with TRBD1. The germline CDR1 and CDR2 sequences are MNHEY and SVGAGI. The ends lost 6 bases at V and 7 bases at J; junction bases unmatched: 7. CDR3 length equals 15 residues. The CDR3 DNA is TGTGCCAGCAGGGGACAGGGGGCCGGGAACCAGCCCCAGCATTTT. The encoded protein is CASRGQGAGNQPQHF.

The chain recombines TRBV19 with TRBJ2-7; D is uncertain. The CDR3 is 13 residues long. V lost 8 bases, J lost 0 bases, and 11 bases lay in between. Germline V gene data show CDR1 as LNHDA and CDR2 as SQIVND (reference sequence). CDR3 coding DNA: TGTGCCAGTTCGCGGAAAAGCTCCTACGAGCAGTACTTC. Translation: CASSRKSSYEQYF.

The chain recombines TRBV6-5 with TRBJ2-3, with D possibly matching TRBD1 (5 bases). The CDR3 length is 12 residues. The germline V gene encodes CDR1 MNHEY and CDR2 SVGAGI. Trimming cost V 7 bases and J 4 bases, with 9 bases left between them. The CDR3 region is CASNQGADTQYF. CDR3 nucleotides: TGTGCCAGCAATCAGGGTGCAGATACGCAGTATTTT.

This chain joins TRBV28 and TRBJ1-6; 8 bases match TRBD1. With 7 bases clipped from V and 9 bases from J, the junction kept 11 bases outside the gene matches. The germline CDR1 and CDR2 sequences are MDHEN and SYDVKM. This CDR3 has 15 amino acids. The CDR3 DNA reads as TGTGCCAGCACCTCTAGGACAGGGAGGATTTCACCCCTCCACTTT. Encoded protein: CASTSRTGRISPLHF.

This clone was observed a few times. The chain uses TRBV19 and TRBJ1-2; possibly TRBD1 for D (6 bases). The CDR3 extends over 13 amino acids. V was trimmed by 4 bases and J by 8 bases, leaving 14 bases between them. Germline-derived CDR1 and CDR2 are LNHDA and SQIVND (reference sequence). The DNA for the CDR3 is TGTGCCAGTAGTACGGACAGAATGGGAGGCTACACCTTC. This sequence encodes CASSTDRMGGYTF.

This clone was counted at least ten times. V usage is TRBV7-9 and J usage is TRBJ2-1; D is ambiguous. The CDR3 sequence is 12 residues long. V lost 4 bases, J lost 8 bases, and 9 bases lay in between. Per germline, CDR1 SEHNR and CDR2 FQNEAQ (reference sequence). This chain's CDR3 is CASSSVIYEQFF. The CDR3 DNA follows: TGTGCCAGCAGCTCCGTAATCTATGAGCAGTTCTTC.

The V and J genes are TRBV19 and TRBJ1-5, with D perhaps TRBD1 (5 bases). V was pared by 5 bases and J by 13 bases, with 21 bases between. This CDR3 is built from 14 residues. Germline V gene sequence: CDR1 LNHDA, CDR2 SQIVND (reference sequence). CDR3 sequence: CASSPQGYPNWQHF. In DNA, the CDR3 is TGTGCCAGTAGTCCTCAGGGTTACCCGAATTGGCAGCATTTT.

V and J are TRBV10-3 and TRBJ2-1, with D tentatively TRBD1 (5 bases). Germline-derived CDR1 and CDR2 are ENHRY and SYGVKD. Between the trimmed V and J ends, which lost 0 bases and 9 bases, there was a span of 6 bases. The CDR3 totals 12 residues. The DNA of the CDR3 is TGTGCCATCAGTGAGTCGGGGCTTGAGCAGTTCTTC. Residues: CAISESGLEQFF.

The rearrangement links TRBV11-3 to TRBJ2-2, with TRBD1 matching over 10 bases. V lost 4 bases to trimming and J lost 6 bases; unmatched junction nucleotides: 11. Germline values: CDR1 SGHNT, CDR2 YENEEA. The CDR3 runs 17 residues. The CDR3 DNA follows: TGTGCCAGCAGCTCCGGCCCGGGACAGGGGAATTCCGGGGAGCTGTTTTTT. It encodes CASSSGPGQGNSGELFF.

The gene calls are TRBV15 and TRBJ2-2; D possibly corresponds to TRBD2 (5 bases). Trimming stripped 3 bases from V and 1 base from J, with 12 bases between. CDR1 is LNHNV, CDR2 YYDKDF, per germline (reference sequence). The length of the CDR3 is 16 residues. The chain's CDR3 is CATSRKRAWNTGELFF. The CDR3 nucleotides read TGTGCCACCAGCAGGAAGAGGGCCTGGAACACCGGGGAGCTGTTTTTT.

The chain joins TRBV4-2 to TRBJ1-5, with 7 bases matching TRBD1. The CDR3 length is 15 residues. The V segment lost 0 bases and the J segment 6 bases; nucleotides outside the gene matches: 5. The germline V gene encodes CDR1 LGHNA and CDR2 YNFKEQ. The CDR3 loop reads CASSQERRGIQPQHF. CDR3 in DNA: TGTGCCAGCAGCCAAGAGCGCAGGGGGATTCAGCCCCAGCATTTT.

Details on this clone: Distinct nucleotide sequences in the sample also encode this CDR3. The genes are TRBV5-6 and TRBJ2-1, with D possibly TRBD2 on 6 matching bases. Germline CDR1 SGHDT, CDR2 YYEEEE. V was trimmed by 0 bases and J by 1 base, leaving 8 bases between them. CDR3 length: 15 residues. CDR3 DNA: TGTGCCAGCAGCTTGGGTGGGGGGTCCTACAATGAGCAGTTCTTC. Amino acid sequence: CASSLGGGSYNEQFF.

The chain employs TRBV9 and TRBJ1-4, with D possibly being TRBD1 (6 bases). Between the trimmed V and J ends, which lost 0 bases and 5 bases, there was a span of 14 bases. CDR1 is SGDLS and CDR2 is YYNGEE in the germline V gene. The CDR3 has 16 amino acids. This chain's CDR3 is CASSVGDIGLNEKLFF. The CDR3 DNA reads as TGTGCCAGCAGCGTAGGGGACATCGGGCTGAATGAAAAACTGTTTTTT.

The V call is TRBV28, the J call TRBJ1-3, with 9 bases identical to TRBD1. Trimming removed 5 bases from V and 1 base from J; junction bases left unmatched: 12. Germline V gene lookup returns CDR1 MDHEN and CDR2 SYDVKM. The CDR3 is made up of 18 amino acids. The CDR3 region has the DNA TGTGCCAGCAGTCCGCCCGGGACAGGGAACGGGTCTGGAAACACCATATATTTT. Encoded protein: CASSPPGTGNGSGNTIYF.